The 17 T cell receptor beta chains listed next were all sequenced from one sample in a study of CD8 T cells in Susac syndrome. Random hexamers primed reverse transcription of 0.5 to 1 ug RNA. TCRdb processed the immunoSEQ multiplex PCR reads anew with MiXCR; each CDR3 protein has one entry. The sample contains approximately 220,000 distinct CDR3 sequences, 80% to 95% of which appear only once. The source material was CD8+ T cells from PBMCs. These receptors all come from a human donor with multiple sclerosis.

The CDR3 DNA follows: TGTGCCAGCAGCGCAGGGTACACTGAAGCTTTCTTT. As protein: CASSAGYTEAFF. This chain links TRBV7-9 with TRBJ1-1, with D perhaps matching TRBD1 (5 bases). The CDR3 is 12 residues long. V lost 5 bases to trimming and J lost 3 bases, with 7 bases between them. Germline loops: CDR1 SEHNR, CDR2 FQNEAQ (reference sequence).

This chain joins TRBV6-5 and TRBJ2-3, with 8 bases aligning to TRBD2. The V segment lost 0 bases and the J segment 6 bases; nucleotides outside the gene matches: 11. Germline CDR1 and CDR2: MNHEY and SVGAGI. The CDR3 runs to 17 residues. The CDR3 sequence: CASSYSGSGGPRDTQYF. CDR3 sequence (DNA): TGTGCCAGCAGTTACTCCGGGAGCGGGGGTCCTCGGGATACGCAGTATTTT.

The gene calls are TRBV12-3 or TRBV12-4 and TRBJ2-3, with 10 bases fitting TRBD1. The CDR3 length is 12 residues. V trimming: 5 bases; J trimming: 11 bases; junction bases outside the gene matches: 4. CDR3 region: CASSPWDRGQYF. The CDR3 DNA reads as TGTGCCAGCAGTCCATGGGACAGGGGGCAGTATTTT.

This rearrangement joins TRBV4-1 to TRBJ2-1; TRBD2 is a possible D gene (5 bases). Germline V gene data show CDR1 as MGHRA and CDR2 as YSYEKL. The V end lost 1 base, the J end lost 8 bases, and 9 bases lay between the germline ends. The CDR3 runs 13 residues. The CDR3 sequence: CASSQGELHEQFF. CDR3 nucleotide sequence: TGCGCCAGCAGCCAAGGGGAGCTCCATGAGCAGTTCTTC.

The rearrangement uses TRBV20-1 and TRBJ2-7, with D possibly called TRBD1 or TRBD2 (5 bases each). V was pared by 6 bases and J by 1 base, with 13 bases between. Germline loops: CDR1 DFQATT, CDR2 SNEGSKA (reference sequence). The CDR3 is made up of 13 amino acids. The CDR3 DNA reads as TGCAGTGCCGAGGGGACGGGTTCCTACGAGCAGTACTTC. It translates to CSAEGTGSYEQYF.

The chain employs TRBV7-9 and TRBJ2-3; D not certain. The CDR3 extends over 13 amino acids. V lost 5 bases and J 0 bases, leaving 6 bases between the germline ends. The V gene's germline CDR1 is SEHNR and CDR2 FQNEAQ (reference sequence). The CDR3 reads CASSADSTDTQYF. The CDR3 region has the DNA TGTGCCAGCAGCGCGGACAGCACAGATACGCAGTATTTT.

The gene calls are TRBV2 and TRBJ1-1; D is unclear. The CDR3 extends over 16 amino acids. Germline CDR1 SNHLY, CDR2 FYNNEI. V shed 1 base and J shed 0 bases, with 12 bases lying between them. CDR3 nucleotide sequence: TGTGCCAGCAGTGAAGAAGCCCAGAACTTGAACACTGAAGCTTTCTTT. This encodes CASSEEAQNLNTEAFF. Filled out from reference TRBV2 and TRBJ1-1, the complete variable domain reads EPEVTQTPSHQVTQMGQEVILRCVPISNHLYFYWYRQILGQKVEFLVSFYNNEISEKSEIFDDQFSVERPDGSNFTLKIRSTKLEDSAMYFCASSEEAQNLNTEAFFGQGTRLTVV.

The CDR3 loop is CASSQLLAGGPEEQFF. Here the CDR3 DNA reads TGCGCCAGCAGCCAACTACTAGCGGGAGGGCCGGAGGAGCAGTTCTTC. The genes are TRBV4-1 and TRBJ2-1; 13 nucleotides match TRBD2. The CDR3 length is 16 residues. The germline gives CDR1 MGHRA, CDR2 YSYEKL. Trimming at V came to 2 bases and at J to 10 bases, leaving 8 bases not matched to a gene.

This clonotype was picked up one time. The chain joins TRBV18 to TRBJ2-5; TRBD2 aligns across 8 bases. The CDR3 runs to 15 residues. Germline V lookup: CDR1 KGHSH, CDR2 LQKENI. V lost 3 bases to trimming and J lost 4 bases; unmatched junction nucleotides: 7. The CDR3 DNA reads as TGTGCCAGCTCACCGCCAGCGGGGGATCGAGAGACCCAGTACTTC. Protein: CASSPPAGDRETQYF.

This chain uses TRBV4-1 with TRBJ2-1; no clear D gene. Germline CDR1 reads MGHRA; CDR2 reads YSYEKL. The CDR3 runs 13 residues. V was pared by 1 base and J by 12 bases, with 13 bases between. CDR3 nucleotides: TGCGCCAGCAGCCAAGGGTGGGCAGGCCTGCAGTTCTTC. Translated: CASSQGWAGLQFF.

This chain links TRBV27 with TRBJ2-7; the D gene is possibly TRBD2 (6 bases). The CDR3 runs 15 residues. In germline, CDR1 is MNHEY, CDR2 SMNVEV (reference sequence). Trimming left V 3 bases short and J 0 bases short, with 12 bases between. The CDR3 nucleotides are TGTGCCAGCAGTTTTTCCGGGGGAAGCTCCTACGAGCAGTACTTC. Translating it yields CASSFSGGSSYEQYF.

The V and J genes are TRBV4-1 and TRBJ1-1; unclear D gene. This CDR3 is 11 amino acids long. CDR1 and CDR2 (germline): MGHRA, YSYEKL. The V end was cut by 7 bases, the J end by 5 bases, with 8 bases between. As DNA, the CDR3 is TGCGCCAGCATGGCGGGAACTGAAGCTTTCTTT. Translation: CASMAGTEAFF.

V and J are TRBV6-5 and TRBJ2-2; the D is unclear. Germline V gene lookup returns CDR1 MNHEY and CDR2 SVGAGI. Trimming left V 6 bases short and J 9 bases short, with 8 bases between. There are 11 residues in the CDR3. This CDR3 is CASSHGRELFF. CDR3 coding DNA: TGTGCCAGCAGCCACGGACGGGAGCTGTTTTTT.

This rearrangement joins TRBV5-6 to TRBJ2-2; D is uncertain. This CDR3 spans 14 amino acids. Trimming took off 3 bases at V and 6 bases at J, with 12 bases between the two ends. The germline gives CDR1 SGHDT, CDR2 YYEEEE. This CDR3 reads CASSSGLVAGELFF. DNA for the CDR3: TGTGCCAGCAGCTCGGGTCTAGTCGCCGGGGAGCTGTTTTTT.

V usage is TRBV9 and J usage is TRBJ2-5; TRBD2 matches 8 bases. Trimming at V came to 4 bases and at J to 1 base, leaving 6 bases not matched to a gene. The germline V gene has CDR1 SGDLS and CDR2 YYNGEE. This CDR3 contains 15 residues. The CDR3 spells CASSPAGGPQETQYF. The CDR3 nucleotides are TGTGCCAGCAGCCCTGCGGGGGGCCCCCAAGAGACCCAGTACTTC.

The chain is built from TRBV29-1 and TRBJ2-1, with no clear D. This CDR3 contains 13 residues. Trimming stripped 6 bases from V and 3 bases from J, with 12 bases between. The germline CDR1 and CDR2 sequences are SQVTM and ANQGSEA. The CDR3 region is CSVEPRNYNEQFF. As DNA, the CDR3 is TGCAGCGTGGAACCCAGAAACTACAATGAGCAGTTCTTC.

Written as DNA, the CDR3 is TGTGCCAGCAGCTTAGGGGCCCCGGGACATCCCTACGAGCAGTACTTC. Its protein is CASSLGAPGHPYEQYF. The chain joins TRBV13 to TRBJ2-7; perhaps TRBD1 as D (6 bases). The V gene lost 0 bases and the J gene lost 2 bases, with 14 bases spanning the gap. The length of the CDR3 is 16 residues. CDR1 is PRHDT, CDR2 FYEKMQ, per germline (reference sequence). Variable domain in full (rest from reference TRBV13 and TRBJ2-7): AAGVIQSPRHLIKEKRETATLKCYPIPRHDTVYWYQQGPGQDPQFLISFYEKMQSDKGSIPDRFSAQQFSDYHSELNMSSLELGDSALYFCASSLGAPGHPYEQYFGPGTRLTVT.